This is a list of T cell receptor beta chains from one sample in a study of shared clonotypes between healthy human individuals. TCRdb's table, derived via immunoSEQ multiplex PCR, lists solely in-frame clones and lacks some. The data show around 610,000 clones, approximately 96% seen once. Material for sequencing was naive CD8+ T cells sorted from blood. Receptors were obtained from a woman in her 30s in good health. Both conserved end residues are part of each CDR3. Fields, in order: CDR3 protein, D gene, CDR3 length, J gene, V gene. A D gene is named only where the DNA matches it firmly.

CDR3aa: CASSLGDIPTEAFF
d_gene: -
len: 14
j_gene: TRBJ1-1
v_gene: TRBV11-2

CDR3aa: CASSFPSGRPNSYEQYF
d_gene: TRBD2
len: 17
j_gene: -
v_gene: TRBV28

CDR3aa: CASSNDRGLREETQYF
d_gene: TRBD1
len: 16
j_gene: TRBJ2-5
v_gene: TRBV28

CDR3aa: CAWTWNTEAFF
d_gene: -
len: 11
j_gene: TRBJ1-1
v_gene: TRBV30

CDR3aa: CASSFRGGGYTF
d_gene: -
len: 12
j_gene: TRBJ1-2
v_gene: TRBV28

CDR3aa: CASSIAGGITDTQYF
d_gene: TRBD2
len: 15
j_gene: TRBJ2-3
v_gene: TRBV19

CDR3aa: CASSELARNEQFF
d_gene: TRBD2
len: 13
j_gene: TRBJ2-1
v_gene: TRBV10-1

CDR3aa: CASRYRGRSTDTQYF
d_gene: TRBD1
len: 15
j_gene: TRBJ2-3
v_gene: TRBV5-4

CDR3aa: CASSWEGSPLHF
d_gene: -
len: 12
j_gene: TRBJ1-6
v_gene: TRBV5-4

CDR3aa: CASSLYGTGVNEQYF
d_gene: TRBD1
len: 15
j_gene: TRBJ2-7
v_gene: TRBV13

CDR3aa: CAYQRGVPSTDTQYF
d_gene: TRBD2
len: 15
j_gene: TRBJ2-3
v_gene: TRBV2

CDR3aa: CGRGLKYSNQPQHF
d_gene: -
len: 14
j_gene: TRBJ1-5
v_gene: TRBV19

CDR3aa: CASSSGGLYNEQFF
d_gene: TRBD2
len: 14
j_gene: TRBJ2-1
v_gene: TRBV7-7

CDR3aa: CASSQGLNTGELFF
d_gene: -
len: 14
j_gene: TRBJ2-2
v_gene: TRBV27

CDR3aa: CASSYGAGSSYEQYF
d_gene: -
len: 15
j_gene: TRBJ2-7
v_gene: TRBV27

CDR3aa: CASSPSDSNTEAFF
d_gene: -
len: 14
j_gene: TRBJ1-1
v_gene: TRBV19

CDR3aa: CASSSDLAGEFNEQFF
d_gene: TRBD2
len: 16
j_gene: TRBJ2-1
v_gene: TRBV6-6

CDR3aa: CASSLLGRAEAFF
d_gene: -
len: 13
j_gene: TRBJ1-1
v_gene: TRBV27

CDR3aa: CASSHAGTPILRGEKLFF
d_gene: -
len: 18
j_gene: TRBJ1-4
v_gene: TRBV5-5

CDR3aa: CASSPEVAGGYEQYF
d_gene: TRBD2
len: 15
j_gene: TRBJ2-7
v_gene: TRBV5-4

CDR3aa: CASSLVGINTGELFF
d_gene: -
len: 15
j_gene: TRBJ2-2
v_gene: TRBV5-1

CDR3aa: CSVESGSGLAGENYNEQFF
d_gene: TRBD2
len: 19
j_gene: TRBJ2-1
v_gene: TRBV29-1